This T cell receptor (beta chain) was sequenced in a study of blood T cell repertoires in COVID-19 (dated by TCRdb to about 2020). Background for the entire study: The collaborator samples originated in the United States, Italy and Spain and spanned the acute and convalescent phases of COVID-19. HLA class I and class II types, where available, came from metadata supplied by the sample provider rather than from assay-based typing. Nearly every sample came with metadata listing a de-identified subject ID, COVID-19 status, age in years and sex. The prospective study material was composed of cDNA or gDNA derived from T cells, B-cell-depleted T cells, or PBMCs. A freely available public database, intended as a resource for researchers studying the immune response to SARS-CoV-2, is where the repertoires were released. The dataset comprised deeply sampled blood TCRbeta repertoires from subjects exposed to, actively infected with, or recovered from COVID-19. Samples came from the ongoing ImmuneRACE study (first 160 participants) plus 1,254 subjects from 6 global collaborators.

TCRbeta CDR3 regions were amplified from genomic DNA using the immunoSEQ Assay, a bias-controlled multiplex PCR. The paper's processing steps were these. The number of nucleated cells in each sample was estimated from the amplification of reference gene primers within the assay. Sequence reads were collapsed and filtered to measure the absolute abundance of every unique TCRbeta CDR3 rearrangement. For each sample, productive Simpson clonality was calculated as the square root of Simpson's diversity index over productive rearrangements. TCRdb obtained this table from immuneACCESS and retained in-frame rearrangements with V and J assigned. These tables miss some clones; where compared with another copy, unresolved V genes account for less than half of the shortfall, and the remainder is unexplained. The V and J calls and clone size come from that table; D and trimming were worked out from the DNA. In this sample the table shows a few hundred thousand clones, 80% to 95% of which occur a single time. The ten largest clones capture just over 2.5% of the sample.

One collaborating source in Seattle enrolled patients while the patients were actively infected and followed the patients over time throughout the course of disease. The collaborating institutions used their own protocols to collect whole blood in K2EDTA tubes. For TCRbeta analysis, collaborators shipped samples in one of three forms: frozen whole blood, isolated PBMCs, or DNA extracted from either of those sample types. CDR1 and CDR2 are drawn from the germline V gene: SGHDT, YYEEEE. The CDR3 contains 14 residues, cysteine and phenylalanine counted. CDR3 DNA is the only sequence kept; it has 42 bases, read in frame from the first base. V lost 0 bases and J lost 2 bases, and the count of bases not matched to a germline gene is 0. About this clone: What this receptor recognizes is not known. No quality values exist for individual bases; no much larger clone is one base distant.

General conclusions and limits of the study: How much clinical and demographic metadata was included differed by source and by participant, and the metadata was provided uncurated.

The chain is made from TRBV5-6 and TRBJ2-7; 9 bases in the junction line up with TRBD1. The TCR originated in a person between 18 and 30 years old with COVID-19, enrolled during active disease. Material: peripheral blood. The CDR3 in this case is CASSLGTGAYEQYF. The nucleotide sequence reads as follows: TGTGCCAGCAGCTTGGGGACAGGGGCCTACGAGCAGTACTTC.